Listed below are T cell receptor beta chains from one sample, sequenced in a study of blood T cell repertoires in COVID-19. Here immunoSEQ multiplex PCR was the method, and the copy in TCRdb shows in-frame clones only, minus some. The sample consists of roughly 30,000 clones, approximately 86% of them appearing once. Sequencing used peripheral blood. All receptors derive from a man in his 60s with COVID-19, enrolled during active disease. Both conserved end residues are part of each CDR3. Each record gives: J gene, V gene, CDR3 length, D gene, clone size, CDR3 DNA, CDR3 protein. The D gene is left open where the match is weak. Only part of the rows carry a size: once, few, many, or a class if the clone is expanded.

TRBJ2-2	TRBV24-1	17	NA	NA	TGTGCCACCAGTGATTTTACTGTTTCGAAGAACACCGGGGAGCTGTTTTTT	CATSDFTVSKNTGELFF
TRBJ2-1	TRBV5-1	15	NA	NA	TGCGCCAGCAGCTTGGAGCTGAGCTCCTACAATGAGCAGTTCTTC	CASSLELSSYNEQFF
TRBJ1-1	TRBV18	17	TRBD1	NA	TGTGCCAGCTCTCCAGCTCCTTCAGGGACAGTCCACACTGAAGCTTTCTTT	CASSPAPSGTVHTEAFF
TRBJ2-3	TRBV27	17	TRBD1	NA	TGTGCCAGCAGTTTATCGGAGCCTGGACAGGGCACAGATACGCAGTATTTT	CASSLSEPGQGTDTQYF
TRBJ1-2	TRBV2	12	NA	NA	TGTGCCAGCAGTGACAGTAACTATGGCTACACCTTC	CASSDSNYGYTF
TRBJ2-7	TRBV5-1	17	TRBD1	few	TGCGCCAGCAGCTTGGTCCCGGGACAGGGCGGAGGCTACGAGCAGTACTTC	CASSLVPGQGGGYEQYF
TRBJ1-5	TRBV7-9	14	NA	NA	TGTGCCAGCAGCTTAGCCATAGGGGATCAGCCCCAGCATTTT	CASSLAIGDQPQHF
TRBJ2-3	TRBV28	16	TRBD1	NA	TGTGCCAGCAGTACCCCAGCAGGGGGCTATACAGATACGCAGTATTTT	CASSTPAGGYTDTQYF
TRBJ2-6	TRBV7-6	18	NA	NA	TGTGCCAGCAGCTTACTCGCGATACGGGCGGGTGGGGCCAACGTCCTGACTTTC	CASSLLAIRAGGANVLTF
TRBJ2-7	TRBV28	15	TRBD2	NA	TGTGCCAGCAGTTACAGGACTAGCGGTACCTACGAGCAGTACTTC	CASSYRTSGTYEQYF
TRBJ1-1	TRBV5-1	16	TRBD1	NA	TGCGCCAGCAGCTGGGGGGACAGTCGGATGAACACTGAAGCTTTCTTT	CASSWGDSRMNTEAFF
TRBJ2-1	TRBV5-4	15	TRBD2	NA	TGTGCCAGCAGCCTCGGACTAGCGGGAAGTAGGGAGCAGTTCTTC	CASSLGLAGSREQFF
TRBJ1-6	TRBV28	13	NA	NA	TGTGCCAGCAACCGGTCCTATAATTCACCCCTCCACTTT	CASNRSYNSPLHF
TRBJ1-3	TRBV28	16	TRBD1	once	TGTGCCAGCAGTGGTGGGACAGGGACGACCGGAAACACCATATATTTT	CASSGGTGTTGNTIYF
TRBJ2-1	TRBV19	16	TRBD2	NA	TGTGCCAGTAGGGGGACTAGCGGGAGTCATTATGATGAGCAGTTCTTC	CASRGTSGSHYDEQFF
TRBJ2-2	TRBV29-1	15	TRBD1	NA	TGCAGCGCCTCAAAGGGGACAGCGAACACCGGGGAGCTGTTTTTT	CSASKGTANTGELFF
TRBJ1-6	TRBV5-1	14	NA	few	TGCGCCAGCAGTCTGAGCTCCTATAATTCACCCCTCCACTTT	CASSLSSYNSPLHF
TRBJ1-5	TRBV2	13	TRBD1	NA	TGTGCCACCGCACAGGGGACGAGTCAGCCCCAGCATTTT	CATAQGTSQPQHF
TRBJ1-2	TRBV14	13	NA	NA	TGTGCCAGCAGCCAAGGGGAGGACTATGGCTACACCTTC	CASSQGEDYGYTF
TRBJ1-1	TRBV9	13	NA	NA	TGTGCCAGCAGCGAACAGGGCCACACTGAAGCTTTCTTT	CASSEQGHTEAFF
TRBJ1-1	TRBV5-1	13	NA	NA	TGCGCCAGCAGCTTACAGGGGAACACTGAAGCTTTCTTT	CASSLQGNTEAFF
TRBJ1-1	TRBV5-1	16	NA	NA	TGCGCCAGCAGCTCCCTGGGGGCAGGGATGAACACTGAAGCTTTCTTT	CASSSLGAGMNTEAFF
TRBJ2-1	TRBV6-5	12	NA	NA	TGTGCCAGCAGGAGAAACCTCAATGAGCAGTTCTTC	CASRRNLNEQFF
TRBJ2-5	TRBV2	15	TRBD1	NA	TGTGCCAGCAGTCCAGGGGACAGGACTCAAGAGACCCAGTACTTC	CASSPGDRTQETQYF
TRBJ1-1	TRBV5-6	16	NA	NA	TGTGCCAGCAGCTTGGTGCCAGGGTATAGGAACACTGAAGCTTTCTTT	CASSLVPGYRNTEAFF
TRBJ2-1	TRBV7-2	17	TRBD2	NA	TGTGCCAGCAGTTCGACCTTTAGGACTAGCGGGACCAATGAGCAGTTCTTC	CASSSTFRTSGTNEQFF
TRBJ2-2	TRBV7-9	15	NA	NA	TGTGCCAGCAGCTTAGGGCTAGCGAACACCGGGGAGCTGTTTTTT	CASSLGLANTGELFF
TRBJ2-7	TRBV6-5	14	NA	NA	TGTGCCAGCAGGACTAGTTTTGCTCATAACGAGCAGTACTTC	CASRTSFAHNEQYF
TRBJ1-6	TRBV11-2	13	NA	NA	TGTGCCAGCAGCCTAAAGACAAATTCACCCCTCCACTTT	CASSLKTNSPLHF
TRBJ2-3	TRBV9	17	TRBD2	NA	TGTGCCAGCAGCGTAGGGACTAGCGGGAGGGCAGCAGATACGCAGTATTTT	CASSVGTSGRAADTQYF
TRBJ1-2	TRBV3-1/TRBV3-2	11	NA	NA	TGTGCCAGCAGCTCTATCGGTGGCTACACCTTC	CASSSIGGYTF
TRBJ2-5	TRBV6-5	14	TRBD1	NA	TGTGCCAGCAGTCAACAGACAGGGGTCGAGACCCAGTACTTC	CASSQQTGVETQYF
TRBJ1-2	TRBV5-1	15	TRBD1	once	TGCGCCAGCAGCCCACCGGGACAGGGCTCATATGGCTACACCTTC	CASSPPGQGSYGYTF
TRBJ1-5	TRBV11-1	13	NA	once	TGTGCCAGCAGCTTAGACGAGGGAGGGACCCAGCATTTT	CASSLDEGGTQHF
TRBJ2-7	TRBV4-1	14	NA	NA	TGCGCCAGCAGCTCCCCCGGGAGAGGCTACGAGCAGTACTTC	CASSSPGRGYEQYF
TRBJ1-3	TRBV6-1	15	NA	NA	TGTGCCAGCAGTGAAGCCAGTACCTCTGGAAACACCATATATTTT	CASSEASTSGNTIYF
TRBJ2-1	TRBV6-2/TRBV6-3	17	TRBD2	NA	TGTGCCAGCAGCCCTAGGACTAGCGGGATGAACGACAATGAGCAGTTCTTC	CASSPRTSGMNDNEQFF
TRBJ2-7	TRBV6-5	13	TRBD2	NA	TGTGCCAGCACTACTAGCGGGGTCCGGGAGCAGTACTTC	CASTTSGVREQYF
TRBJ1-5	TRBV7-2	15	TRBD1	NA	TGTGCCAGCAGCATGGGACAGCGTAGCAATCAGCCCCAGCATTTT	CASSMGQRSNQPQHF
TRBJ1-1	TRBV5-8	15	TRBD1	once	TGTGCCAGCAGACCACAGGACAGGGGGGGAACTGAAGCTTTCTTT	CASRPQDRGGTEAFF
TRBJ2-5	TRBV12-1	16	NA	NA	TGTGCCAGCAGCCCCTGGACTAGCGGGAGAGACGAGACCCAGTACTTC	CASSPWTSGRDETQYF
TRBJ1-1	TRBV30	13	TRBD1	NA	TGTGCCTGGAGCCCCCGACAGGGGGCTGAAGCTTTCTTT	CAWSPRQGAEAFF
TRBJ2-5	TRBV4-3	15	NA	NA	TGCGCCAGCAGCCACGCCCCCGCGGCGCGAGAGACCCAGTACTTC	CASSHAPAARETQYF
TRBJ1-2	TRBV29-1	13	TRBD1	NA	TGCAGCGTGGGGCAGACAGGGGATGATGGCTACACCTTC	CSVGQTGDDGYTF
TRBJ2-7	TRBV7-9	17	TRBD2	NA	TGTGCCAGCAGCCCTAGCCCCGGGGGGAAGAGCTCCTACGAGCAGTACTTC	CASSPSPGGKSSYEQYF
TRBJ1-2	TRBV28	13	TRBD1	NA	TGTGCCAGCAGTTGGGGACAGAACTATGGCTACACCTTC	CASSWGQNYGYTF
TRBJ2-7	TRBV6-6	15	TRBD2	NA	TGTGCCAGCAGCCCCTGGACTAGCGGGAGCAACGAGCAGTACTTC	CASSPWTSGSNEQYF
TRBJ2-7	TRBV11-2	19	TRBD2	NA	TGTGCCAGCAGCTTATCGGCCGGGACTAGCGCCCTAGGTCGAGGCGAGCAGTACTTC	CASSLSAGTSALGRGEQYF
TRBJ1-2	TRBV12-5	13	TRBD1	NA	TGTGCTAGTGGTTTATCCACAGGGGGAGGCTACACCTTC	CASGLSTGGGYTF
TRBJ2-1	TRBV28	18	TRBD2	NA	TGTGCCAGCAGCCAGCTAGCGGGAGGGCCTAATCCCAATAATGAGCAGTTCTTC	CASSQLAGGPNPNNEQFF
TRBJ1-5	TRBV2	15	NA	NA	TGTGCCAGCAGTGTTTCACAGATAAACAATCAGCCCCAGCATTTT	CASSVSQINNQPQHF
TRBJ1-1	TRBV7-6	15	TRBD1	once	TGTGCCAGCAGCTTGGCGACAGGGTCGGCGACTGAAGCTTTCTTT	CASSLATGSATEAFF
TRBJ1-2	TRBV7-7	19	TRBD1	once	TGTGCCAGCAGCTTAGGTTGGGCGGACAGGGGCCGGTGGGACTATGGCTACACCTTC	CASSLGWADRGRWDYGYTF
TRBJ2-7	TRBV28	17	TRBD1	NA	TGTGCCAGCAGTTTCCCCCACTACCGACAGGGCGTCTACGAGCAGTACTTC	CASSFPHYRQGVYEQYF
TRBJ2-7	TRBV5-6	12	NA	NA	TGTGCCAGCAGCTTCTATCCGGGCGAGCAGTACTTC	CASSFYPGEQYF
TRBJ2-2	TRBV9	15	NA	once	TGTGCCAGCAGCGAACGGGAGAGGTCGGCCGGGGAGCTGTTTTTT	CASSERERSAGELFF
TRBJ1-5	TRBV18	14	TRBD1	NA	TGTGCCAGCTCCCCCTCGCAGGGGGGTTCGCCCCAGCATTTT	CASSPSQGGSPQHF
TRBJ2-7	TRBV9	13	TRBD1	NA	TGTGCCAGCAGCGTAGGGACAGGGGACGAGCAGTACTTC	CASSVGTGDEQYF
TRBJ1-3	TRBV9	14	NA	few	TGTGCCAGCAGCGTCACAGGTTCCGGAAACACCATATATTTT	CASSVTGSGNTIYF